The TCR beta chain described here comes from a study of cytomegalovirus exposure and HLA in healthy donors. Study conclusions and caveats: First-cohort TCR clusters tended to co-occur in the 120 or so validation repertoires, a later analysis found. Cytomegalovirus association was assigned to more than 150 TCR beta chains.

TCRdb's copy holds only in-frame clones and misses some; the assay was immunoSEQ multiplex PCR. The data contain a few hundred thousand clones, over 80% of them singletons. From the 120-subject validation cohort, which was separate from the approximately 700-subject first cohort, the donors were drawn. As concerns this clone: What it binds is unknown.

The length of the CDR3 is 14 residues. Trimming cost V 3 bases and J 5 bases; bases outside gene matches: 7. Germline V gene lookup returns CDR1 MDHEN and CDR2 SYDVKM. The TCR sequence derives from a woman in her thirties in good health and CMV-seropositive. The sequencing sample was made of PBMCs. This chain links TRBV28 with TRBJ2-7, with 7 bases identical to TRBD1. Here the CDR3 DNA reads TGTGCCAGCAGTTTGAAGACAGGGCGGGACGAGCAGTACTTC. It codes for CASSLKTGRDEQYF. The variable domain in full, completed from reference TRBV28 and TRBJ2-7, reads DVKVTQSSRYLVKRTGEKVFLECVQDMDHENMFWYRQDPGLGLRLIYFSYDVKMKEKGDIPEGYSVSREKKERFSLILESASTNQTSMYLCASSLKTGRDEQYFGPGTRLTVT.